The 27 T cell receptor beta chains listed next were all sequenced from one sample in a study of cytomegalovirus exposure and HLA in healthy donors. Clones were read by immunoSEQ multiplex PCR, and TCRdb kept only the in-frame ones, dropping some. This table has some 270,000 clones, 65% to 90% appearing once. Sequences were obtained from PBMCs. The receptors originated from a young woman in good health and CMV-seronegative.

The rearrangement links TRBV2 to TRBJ1-3; a possible D gene is TRBD1 (6 bases). With 4 bases removed from V and 1 base from J, the gap between germline ends came to 11 bases. This CDR3 comprises 15 residues. Germline loops: CDR1 SNHLY, CDR2 FYNNEI. CDR3 sequence: CASSGVGGSGNTIYF. DNA for the CDR3: TGTGCCAGCAGTGGGGTAGGGGGTTCTGGAAACACCATATATTTT.

This clone was observed a single time. The J gene is TRBJ1-5, the V gene TRBV30; 7 bases map to TRBD1. Germline lookup yields CDR1 GTSNPN and CDR2 SVGIG (reference sequence). The CDR3 totals 19 residues. Trimming at V came to 2 bases and at J to 2 bases, leaving 18 bases not matched to a gene. Written as DNA, the CDR3 is TGTGCCTGGAGTTTCTCACCACCCCGGACAGGTAGAGGCAATCAGCCCCAGCATTTT. Translating it yields CAWSFSPPRTGRGNQPQHF.

The chain carries TRBV5-1 and TRBJ1-4, with a weak D call TRBD1 (6 bases). The CDR3 has 13 residues. Between the trimmed V and J ends, which lost 2 bases and 7 bases, there was a span of 9 bases. The germline V gene has CDR1 SGHRS and CDR2 YFSETQ. Here the CDR3 DNA reads TGCGCCAGCAGCTTCGGGGGGGCTGAAAAACTGTTTTTT. Protein sequence: CASSFGGAEKLFF.

V usage is TRBV7-2 and J usage is TRBJ1-2; no firm D call. The CDR3 is 13 amino acids. Trimming cost V 4 bases and J 4 bases, with 10 bases left between them. Germline values: CDR1 SGHTA, CDR2 FQGNSA. The CDR3 sequence: CASSSSGGYGYTF. The CDR3, as DNA: TGTGCCAGCAGCTCCTCCGGAGGCTATGGCTACACCTTC.

V and J are TRBV7-6 and TRBJ2-2; 7 bases map to TRBD2. V shed 2 bases and J 6 bases; nucleotides not matched to a gene: 15. Germline V gives CDR1 SGHVS, CDR2 FNYEAQ. This CDR3 is built from 18 residues. The CDR3 reads CASSLSGLLSGPSGELFF. CDR3 nucleotide sequence: TGTGCCAGCAGCTTATCAGGACTGCTTAGCGGGCCTTCCGGGGAGCTGTTTTTT.

The V gene is TRBV29-1, the J gene TRBJ2-7; tentative D call: TRBD2 (5 bases). The CDR3 has 12 amino acids. Trimming took 5 bases from V and 1 from J, leaving 9 bases between them. Germline assignment: CDR1 SQVTM and CDR2 ANQGSEA. The CDR3 region is CSVWTDSYEQYF. Here the CDR3 DNA reads TGCAGCGTTTGGACTGATTCCTACGAGCAGTACTTC.

The chain has TRBV5-1 and TRBJ2-7; weak D call: TRBD2 (6 bases). The germline CDR1 and CDR2 sequences are SGHRS and YFSETQ. Trimming removed 0 bases from V and 4 bases from J, with 14 bases in between. This CDR3 region has 15 residues. This CDR3 is CASSLGSSETYEQYF. CDR3 DNA sequence: TGCGCCAGCAGCTTGGGCTCTAGCGAAACTTACGAGCAGTACTTC.

The V and J genes are TRBV5-1 and TRBJ1-3; tentatively, D is TRBD1 (5 bases). The germline V gene encodes CDR1 SGHRS and CDR2 YFSETQ. Deletions cut 0 bases from V and 8 bases from J, with 18 bases between. This CDR3 region has 16 residues. CDR3 in amino acids: CASSLAGHPSQDTIYF. The CDR3 DNA reads as TGCGCCAGCAGCTTGGCAGGGCATCCTTCCCAGGACACCATATATTTT.

V and J are TRBV4-3 and TRBJ2-1; the match to TRBD2 covers 9 bases. The CDR3 spans 17 residues. Trimming cost V 0 bases and J 4 bases; bases outside gene matches: 7. CDR1 LGHNA and CDR2 YSLEER come from the germline V gene. This chain's CDR3 is CASSQDSSGGLYNEQFF. CDR3 DNA: TGCGCCAGCAGCCAAGATTCCAGCGGGGGGCTTTACAATGAGCAGTTCTTC.

CDR3 DNA: TGTGCCAGCAGTCCGACAGGGTCCACTGAAGCTTTCTTT. This gives the protein CASSPTGSTEAFF. This chain joins TRBV6-6 and TRBJ1-1; 7 nucleotides match TRBD1. This CDR3 has 13 residues. J was trimmed by 4 bases and V by 5 bases; bases with no gene match: 4. The germline V gene encodes CDR1 MNHNY and CDR2 SVGAGI (reference sequence).

The V gene is TRBV5-6, the J gene TRBJ2-7, with a tentative D call TRBD1 (6 bases). This CDR3 is 12 amino acids long. V was shortened by 4 bases and J by 4 bases, with 9 bases between the two germline ends. Germline V lookup: CDR1 SGHDT, CDR2 YYEEEE. For the CDR3, the DNA is TGTGCCAGCAGCCCAGGACAGTACGAGCAGTACTTC. Translating gives CASSPGQYEQYF.

This clone was picked up a small number of times. V is TRBV7-3 and J is TRBJ2-1; the D gene is possibly TRBD1 (6 bases). This CDR3 has 14 amino acids. With 1 base removed from V and 8 bases from J, the gap between germline ends came to 12 bases. The germline CDR1 and CDR2 sequences are SGHTA and FQGTGA. This CDR3 reads CASSLNSRGDEQFF. The CDR3 bases are TGTGCCAGCAGCTTAAACTCCAGGGGTGATGAGCAGTTCTTC.

Worth noting for this clone: Being one base from a much bigger clone, this may be a read error. Different DNA sequences within this sample yield the same CDR3. The rearrangement uses TRBV6-5 and TRBJ1-2, with 7 bases that match TRBD1. The V segment lost 6 bases and the J segment 4 bases; nucleotides outside the gene matches: 5. The CDR3 has 13 amino acids. From germline, CDR1 is MNHEY and CDR2 SVGAGI. CDR3 DNA: TGTGCCAGCAGACCCGGGACAGCCTATGGCTACACCTTC. This encodes CASRPGTAYGYTF.

The V gene is TRBV7-8, the J gene TRBJ2-7; D possibly corresponds to TRBD2 (6 bases). CDR3 length equals 14 residues. Germline V gene lookup returns CDR1 SGHVS and CDR2 FQNEAQ. V gave up 3 bases and J gave up 7 bases, with 16 bases separating them. CDR3 DNA: TGTGCCAGCAGCTTTAGCGGAAGCCCTAATGAGCAGTACTTC. The encoded protein is CASSFSGSPNEQYF.

This chain links TRBV10-3 with TRBJ2-7, with a tentative D call TRBD1 (6 bases). The CDR3 consists of 14 residues. The V end was cut by 0 bases, the J end by 8 bases, with 14 bases between. The germline V gene has CDR1 ENHRY and CDR2 SYGVKD. CDR3 loop: CAISESTAGVKQYF. DNA for the CDR3: TGTGCCATCAGTGAGTCGACGGCAGGGGTCAAGCAGTACTTC.

The V call is TRBV5-4, the J call TRBJ2-1; TRBD2 matches at 10 bases. The CDR3 has 15 residues. V trimming: 4 bases; J trimming: 9 bases; junction bases outside the gene matches: 10. CDR1 and CDR2 from the germline V gene are SGHNT and YYREEE (reference sequence). CDR3 residues: CASSPRLVAGGEQFF. The CDR3 DNA reads as TGTGCCAGCAGCCCCCGCTTGGTAGCGGGAGGTGAGCAGTTCTTC.

The chain carries TRBV6-1 and TRBJ2-7, with TRBD1 identical over 7 bases. Germline CDR1 and CDR2: MNHNS and SASEGT. V lost 4 bases, J lost 5 bases, and 5 bases stayed unmatched. The CDR3 is 13 residues long. The CDR3 nucleotides are TGTGCCAGCAGTGGACAGGGATGGGACGAGCAGTACTTC. Its protein is CASSGQGWDEQYF.

The chain joins TRBV7-9 to TRBJ2-7; unclear D gene. The V end lost 2 bases, the J end lost 0 bases, and 5 bases lay between the germline ends. The CDR3 loop spans 13 amino acids. Germline CDR1 reads SEHNR; CDR2 reads FQNEAQ (reference sequence). The CDR3 coding sequence is TGTGCCAGCAGCTTATTGTACTCCTACGAGCAGTACTTC. Protein sequence: CASSLLYSYEQYF.

The chain combines TRBV7-9 with TRBJ1-5, with 7 bases fitting TRBD1. Trimming took 1 base from V and 4 from J; bases not matched to a gene: 10. There are 17 residues in the CDR3. CDR1 is SEHNR, CDR2 FQNEAQ, per germline (reference sequence). CDR3 region: CASSLDYRDRKNQPQHF. The DNA of the CDR3 is TGTGCCAGCAGCTTAGACTACCGGGACAGAAAAAATCAGCCCCAGCATTTT.

The chain uses TRBV10-1 and TRBJ2-4; TRBD1 is a possible D gene (5 bases). V lost 6 bases, J lost 7 bases, and 16 bases lay in between. Germline CDR1 and CDR2: WNHNN and SYGVQD (reference sequence). This CDR3 has 14 amino acids. In nucleotides, the CDR3 is TGCGCCAGCAGCTCAGGGAATTCGGGCAACATTCAGTACTTC. It is translated as CASSSGNSGNIQYF.

A few counts support this clone. The V call is TRBV7-9, the J call TRBJ2-7; possibly TRBD1 for D (6 bases). V was shortened by 4 bases and J by 3 bases, with 7 bases between the two germline ends. The CDR3 covers 12 residues. Germline CDR1 reads SEHNR; CDR2 reads FQNEAQ (reference sequence). The CDR3 reads CASSSRGYEQYF. The DNA of the CDR3 is TGTGCCAGCAGCTCCAGGGGCTACGAGCAGTACTTC. Full variable domain (missing parts from reference TRBV7-9 and TRBJ2-7): DTGVSQNPRHKITKRGQNVTFRCDPISEHNRLYWYRQTLGQGPEFLTYFQNEAQLEKSRLLSDRFSAERPKGSFSTLEIQRTEQGDSAMYLCASSSRGYEQYFGPGTRLTVT.

V is TRBV7-6 and J is TRBJ2-7; 9 bases align to TRBD1. The CDR3 has 15 residues. Germline V gene data show CDR1 as SGHVS and CDR2 as FNYEAQ. V shed 1 base and J 1 base; nucleotides not matched to a gene: 2. The CDR3 bases are TGTGCCAGCAGCTTAGAAGGACAGGGGTCCTACGAGCAGTACTTC. Protein product: CASSLEGQGSYEQYF.

The chain has TRBV11-2 and TRBJ2-3; tentatively, D is TRBD1 (6 bases). CDR1 and CDR2 (germline): SGHAT, FQNNGV. CDR3 length: 14 amino acids. Deletions cut 3 bases from V and 8 bases from J, with 15 bases between. CDR3 sequence: CASSFAGEEGTQYF. The CDR3 region has the DNA TGTGCCAGCAGCTTCGCAGGGGAAGAGGGTACGCAGTATTTT.

The chain combines TRBV27 with TRBJ2-7; 8 nucleotides align to TRBD1. CDR1 is MNHEY and CDR2 is SMNVEV in the germline V gene (reference sequence). With V trimmed by 5 bases and J by 6 bases, 9 bases remained unmatched. The CDR3 runs 14 residues. CDR3 protein: CASSPRDRWVEQYF. The CDR3 DNA sequence: TGTGCCAGCAGTCCCCGGGACAGGTGGGTCGAGCAGTACTTC.

The chain couples TRBV28 to TRBJ1-5; D is perhaps TRBD1 (5 bases). Germline loops: CDR1 MDHEN, CDR2 SYDVKM. The CDR3 length is 14 residues. V was cut by 7 bases and J by 1 base, with 11 bases left in between. In DNA form, the CDR3 reads TGTGCCAGCATCCAGGGAGGAAGCAATCAGCCCCAGCATTTT. The encoded protein is CASIQGGSNQPQHF.

V usage is TRBV9 and J usage is TRBJ1-5; 8 bases align to TRBD1. V shed 2 bases, J shed 4 bases, and the junction held 5 bases outside the gene matches. The V gene's germline CDR1 is SGDLS and CDR2 YYNGEE. The CDR3 sequence is 15 residues long. This CDR3 is CASSVGRGRNQPQHF. DNA for the CDR3: TGTGCCAGCAGCGTTGGCAGGGGGCGGAATCAGCCCCAGCATTTT.

This rearrangement joins TRBV6-6 to TRBJ2-7; no clear D. Deletions cut 0 bases from V and 4 bases from J, with 10 bases between. The germline CDR1 and CDR2 sequences are MNHNY and SVGAGI (reference sequence). The CDR3 sequence is 14 residues long. This CDR3 reads CASSYSIHRYEQYF. The CDR3 DNA reads as TGTGCCAGCAGTTACTCCATACACAGATACGAGCAGTACTTC.